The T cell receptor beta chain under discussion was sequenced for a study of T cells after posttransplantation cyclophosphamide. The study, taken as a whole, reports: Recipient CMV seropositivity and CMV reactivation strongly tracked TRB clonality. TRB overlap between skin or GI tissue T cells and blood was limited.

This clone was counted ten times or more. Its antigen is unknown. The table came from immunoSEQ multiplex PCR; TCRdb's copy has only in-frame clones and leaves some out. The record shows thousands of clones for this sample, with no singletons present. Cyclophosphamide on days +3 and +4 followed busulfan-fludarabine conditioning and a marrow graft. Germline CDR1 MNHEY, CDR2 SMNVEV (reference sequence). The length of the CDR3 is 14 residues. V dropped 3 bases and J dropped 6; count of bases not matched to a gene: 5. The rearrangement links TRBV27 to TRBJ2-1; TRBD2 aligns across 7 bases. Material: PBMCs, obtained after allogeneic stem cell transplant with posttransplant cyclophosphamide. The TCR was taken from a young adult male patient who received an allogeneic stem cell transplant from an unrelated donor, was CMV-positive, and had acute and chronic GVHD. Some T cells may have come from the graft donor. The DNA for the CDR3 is TGTGCCAGCAGTTTCCGACTAGCTAGCAATGAGCAGTTCTTC. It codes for CASSFRLASNEQFF.